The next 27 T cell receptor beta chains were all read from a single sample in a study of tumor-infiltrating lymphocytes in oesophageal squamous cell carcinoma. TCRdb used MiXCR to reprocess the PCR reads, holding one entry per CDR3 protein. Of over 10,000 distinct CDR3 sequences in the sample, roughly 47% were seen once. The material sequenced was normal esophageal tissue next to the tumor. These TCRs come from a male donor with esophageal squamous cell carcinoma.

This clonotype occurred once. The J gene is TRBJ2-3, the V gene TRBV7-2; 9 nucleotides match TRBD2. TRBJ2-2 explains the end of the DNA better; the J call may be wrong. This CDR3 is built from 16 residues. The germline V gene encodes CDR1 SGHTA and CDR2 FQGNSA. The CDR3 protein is CASSPRAGLASGELFF. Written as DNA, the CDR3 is TGTGCCAGCAGCCCTCGGGCGGGACTAGCTTCCGGGGAGCTGTTTTTT.

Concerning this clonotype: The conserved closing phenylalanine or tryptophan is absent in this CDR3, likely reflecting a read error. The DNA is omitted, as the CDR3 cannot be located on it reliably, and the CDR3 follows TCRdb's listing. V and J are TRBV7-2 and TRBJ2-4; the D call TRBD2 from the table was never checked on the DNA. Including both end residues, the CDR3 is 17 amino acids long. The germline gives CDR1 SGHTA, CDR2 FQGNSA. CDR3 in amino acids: CASSSYRTNSYEQYFGN.

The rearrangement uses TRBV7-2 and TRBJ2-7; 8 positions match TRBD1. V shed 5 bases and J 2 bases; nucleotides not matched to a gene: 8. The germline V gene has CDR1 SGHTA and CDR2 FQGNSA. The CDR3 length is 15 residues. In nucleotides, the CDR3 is TGTGCCAGCAGCCACCCCGGGACAGGAACCTACGAGCAGTACTTC. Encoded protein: CASSHPGTGTYEQYF.

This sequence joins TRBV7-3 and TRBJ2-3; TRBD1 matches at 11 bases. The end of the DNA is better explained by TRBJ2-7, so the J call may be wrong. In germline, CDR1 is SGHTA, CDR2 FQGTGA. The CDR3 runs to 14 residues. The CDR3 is CASSRDRGSYEQYF. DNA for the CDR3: TGTGCCAGCAGCCGGGACAGGGGGAGCTACGAGCAGTACTTC.

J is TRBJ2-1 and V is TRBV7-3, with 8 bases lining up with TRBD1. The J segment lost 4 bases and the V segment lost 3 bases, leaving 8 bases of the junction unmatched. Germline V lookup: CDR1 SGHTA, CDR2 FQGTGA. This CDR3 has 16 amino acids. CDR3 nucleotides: TGTGCCAGCAGCTTGACAGGGGTAGGCTTTTACAATGAGCAGTTCTTC. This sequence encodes CASSLTGVGFYNEQFF.

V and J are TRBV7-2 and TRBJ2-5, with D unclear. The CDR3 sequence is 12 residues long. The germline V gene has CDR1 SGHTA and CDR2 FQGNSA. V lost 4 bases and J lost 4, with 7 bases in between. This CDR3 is CASSSALETQYF. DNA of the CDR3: TGTGCCAGCAGCTCGGCCCTAGAGACCCAGTACTTC.

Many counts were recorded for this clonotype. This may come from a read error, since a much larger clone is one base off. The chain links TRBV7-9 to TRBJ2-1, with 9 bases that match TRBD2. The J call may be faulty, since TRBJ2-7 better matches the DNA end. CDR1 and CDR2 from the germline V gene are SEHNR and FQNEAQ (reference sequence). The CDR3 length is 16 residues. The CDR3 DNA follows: TGTGCCAGCAGCTTATGGGCGGGAGGGCCCTCCGATGAGCAGTACTTC. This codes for CASSLWAGGPSDEQYF.

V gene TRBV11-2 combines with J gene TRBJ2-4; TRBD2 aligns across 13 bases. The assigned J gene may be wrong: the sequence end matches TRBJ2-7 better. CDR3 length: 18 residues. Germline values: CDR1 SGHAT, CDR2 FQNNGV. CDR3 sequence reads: CASSLGGTSGVLLYEQYF. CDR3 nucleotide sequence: TGTGCCAGCAGCTTAGGGGGGACTAGCGGGGTTCTTCTTTACGAGCAGTACTTC.

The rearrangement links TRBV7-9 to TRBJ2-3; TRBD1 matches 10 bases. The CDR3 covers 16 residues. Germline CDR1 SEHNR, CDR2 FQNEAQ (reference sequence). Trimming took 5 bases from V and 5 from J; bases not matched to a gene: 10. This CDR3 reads CASSPGTGVFRDTQYF. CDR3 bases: TGTGCCAGCAGCCCTGGGACAGGGGTATTTAGAGATACGCAGTATTTT.

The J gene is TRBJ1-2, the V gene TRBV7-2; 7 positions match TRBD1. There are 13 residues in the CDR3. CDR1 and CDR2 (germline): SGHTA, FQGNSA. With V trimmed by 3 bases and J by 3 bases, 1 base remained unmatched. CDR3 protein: CASSFGTDYGYTF. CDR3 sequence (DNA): TGTGCCAGCAGCTTCGGGACAGACTATGGCTACACCTTC.

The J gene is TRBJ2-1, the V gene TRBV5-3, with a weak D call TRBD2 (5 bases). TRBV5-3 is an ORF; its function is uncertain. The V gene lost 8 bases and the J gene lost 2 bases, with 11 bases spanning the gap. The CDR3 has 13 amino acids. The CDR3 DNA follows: TGTGCCAGCAGCGGAGTAACCTACAATGAGCAGTTCTTC. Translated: CASSGVTYNEQFF.

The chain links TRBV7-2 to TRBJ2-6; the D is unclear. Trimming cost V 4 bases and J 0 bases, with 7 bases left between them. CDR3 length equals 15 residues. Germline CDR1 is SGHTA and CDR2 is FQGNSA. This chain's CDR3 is CASSSQTSGANVLTF. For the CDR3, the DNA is TGTGCCAGCAGCTCGCAGACCTCTGGGGCCAACGTCCTGACTTTC.

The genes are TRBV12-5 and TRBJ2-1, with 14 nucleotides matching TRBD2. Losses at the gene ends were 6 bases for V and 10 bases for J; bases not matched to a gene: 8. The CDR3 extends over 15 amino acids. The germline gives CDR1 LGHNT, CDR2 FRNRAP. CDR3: CASGLTSGRVGEQFF. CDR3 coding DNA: TGTGCTAGTGGCTTGACTAGCGGGAGGGTTGGGGAGCAGTTCTTC.

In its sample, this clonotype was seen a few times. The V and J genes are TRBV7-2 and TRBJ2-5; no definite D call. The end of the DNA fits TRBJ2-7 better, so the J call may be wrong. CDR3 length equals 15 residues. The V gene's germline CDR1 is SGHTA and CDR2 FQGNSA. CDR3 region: CASSMGSSTSYEQYF. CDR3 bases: TGTGCCAGCAGCATGGGATCTTCCACCTCCTACGAGCAGTACTTC.

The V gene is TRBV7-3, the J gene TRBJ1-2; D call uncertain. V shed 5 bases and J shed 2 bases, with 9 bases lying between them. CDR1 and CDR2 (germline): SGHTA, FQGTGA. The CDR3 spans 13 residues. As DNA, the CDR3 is TGTGCCAGCAGCCCGGACGGGAACTATGGCTACACCTTC. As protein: CASSPDGNYGYTF.

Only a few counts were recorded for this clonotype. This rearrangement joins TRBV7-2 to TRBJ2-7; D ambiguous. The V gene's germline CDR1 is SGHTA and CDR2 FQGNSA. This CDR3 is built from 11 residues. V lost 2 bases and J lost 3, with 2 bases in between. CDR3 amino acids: CASSLSYEQYF. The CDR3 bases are TGTGCCAGCAGCTTAAGCTACGAGCAGTACTTC.

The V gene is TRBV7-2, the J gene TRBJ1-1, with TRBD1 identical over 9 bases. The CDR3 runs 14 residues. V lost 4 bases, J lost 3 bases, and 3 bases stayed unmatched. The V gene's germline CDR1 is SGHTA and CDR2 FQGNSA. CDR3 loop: CASSSDRGYTEAFF. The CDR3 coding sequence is TGTGCCAGCAGCTCGGACAGGGGATACACTGAAGCTTTCTTT.

The CDR3 sequence: CASSLDRVLDYNEQYF. DNA of the CDR3: TGTGCCAGCAGCTTAGACAGGGTTTTGGACTACAATGAGCAGTACTTC. The chain combines TRBV11-2 with TRBJ2-3; a weak D match, TRBD2 (6 bases). The closer fit of TRBJ2-7 to the DNA end suggests the J call may be wrong. This CDR3 is 16 amino acids long. CDR1 SGHAT and CDR2 FQNNGV come from the germline V gene.

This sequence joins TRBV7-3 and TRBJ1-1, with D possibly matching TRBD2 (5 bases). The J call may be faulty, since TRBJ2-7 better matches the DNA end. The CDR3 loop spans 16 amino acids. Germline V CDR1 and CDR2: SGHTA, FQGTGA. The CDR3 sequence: CASSSLAPRWPYEQYF. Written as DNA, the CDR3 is TGTGCCAGCAGCTCCCTAGCCCCAAGGTGGCCCTACGAGCAGTACTTC.

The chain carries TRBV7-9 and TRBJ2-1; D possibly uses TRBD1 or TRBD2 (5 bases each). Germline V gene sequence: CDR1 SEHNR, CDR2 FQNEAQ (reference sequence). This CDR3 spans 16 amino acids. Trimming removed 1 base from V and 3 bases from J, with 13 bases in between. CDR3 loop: CASSLDPGGVYNEQFF. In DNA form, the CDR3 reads TGTGCCAGCAGCTTAGATCCTGGGGGAGTCTACAATGAGCAGTTCTTC.

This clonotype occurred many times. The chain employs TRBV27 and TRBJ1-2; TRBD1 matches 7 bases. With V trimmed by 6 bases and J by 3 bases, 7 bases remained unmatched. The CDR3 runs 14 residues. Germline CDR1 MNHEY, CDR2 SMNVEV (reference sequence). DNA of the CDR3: TGTGCCAGCAGAAAACAGGGGATTGACTATGGCTACACCTTC. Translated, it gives CASRKQGIDYGYTF.

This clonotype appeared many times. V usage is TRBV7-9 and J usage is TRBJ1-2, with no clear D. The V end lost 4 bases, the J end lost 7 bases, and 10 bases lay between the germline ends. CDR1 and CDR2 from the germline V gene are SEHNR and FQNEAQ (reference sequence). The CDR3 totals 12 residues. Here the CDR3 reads CASSWRESGYTF. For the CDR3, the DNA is TGTGCCAGCAGCTGGAGGGAGAGTGGCTACACCTTC.

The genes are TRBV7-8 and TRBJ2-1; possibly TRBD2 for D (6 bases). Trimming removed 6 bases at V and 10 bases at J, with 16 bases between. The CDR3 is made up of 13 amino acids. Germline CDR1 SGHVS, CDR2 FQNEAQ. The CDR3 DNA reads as TGTGCCAGCAGTCGACTAGGCGGGGACGAGCAGTTCTTC. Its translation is CASSRLGGDEQFF.

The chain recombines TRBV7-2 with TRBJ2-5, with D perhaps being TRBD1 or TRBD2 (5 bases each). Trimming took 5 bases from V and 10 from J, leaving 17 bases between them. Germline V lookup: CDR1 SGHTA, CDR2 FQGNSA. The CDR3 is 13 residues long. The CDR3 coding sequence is TGTGCCAGCAGCATAGGGATGGCAGGGAGCCAGTACTTC. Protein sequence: CASSIGMAGSQYF.

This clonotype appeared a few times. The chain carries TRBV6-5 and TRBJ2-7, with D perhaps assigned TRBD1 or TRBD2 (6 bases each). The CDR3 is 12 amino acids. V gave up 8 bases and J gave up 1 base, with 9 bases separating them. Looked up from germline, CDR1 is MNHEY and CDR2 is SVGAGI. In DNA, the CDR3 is TGTGCCAGCGGGGGGCATTCCTACGAGCAGTACTTC. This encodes CASGGHSYEQYF.

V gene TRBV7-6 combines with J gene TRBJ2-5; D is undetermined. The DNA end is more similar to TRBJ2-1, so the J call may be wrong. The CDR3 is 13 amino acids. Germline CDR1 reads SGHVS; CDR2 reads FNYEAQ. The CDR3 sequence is CASSLLLYNEQFF. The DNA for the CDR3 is TGTGCCAGCAGCTTATTGTTGTACAATGAGCAGTTCTTC.

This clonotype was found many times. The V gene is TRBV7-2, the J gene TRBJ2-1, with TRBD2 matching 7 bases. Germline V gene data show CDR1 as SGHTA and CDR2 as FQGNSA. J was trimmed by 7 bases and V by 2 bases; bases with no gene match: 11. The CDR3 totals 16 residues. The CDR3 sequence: CASSLPRVVGGNEQFF. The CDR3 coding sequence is TGTGCCAGCAGCTTACCGCGAGTGGTGGGGGGGAATGAGCAGTTCTTC.